This entry lists 20 T cell receptor beta chains sequenced from one sample in a study of cytomegalovirus exposure and HLA in healthy donors (dated by TCRdb to the late 2010s). The library was prepared using the immunoSEQ multiplex PCR assay. For the multiplex PCR, a mixture combining 60 forward primers for TCR Vbeta segments and 13 reverse primers for TCR Jbeta segments was used. The source is immuneACCESS, and TCRdb retained only in-frame sequences with V and J called. Part of the clones is not carried over; for the studies checked, unresolved V genes explain less than half of this, and the remainder is unexplained. In this sample the table shows about 120,000 clones, roughly 80% of which occur a single time. Around 1.3% of the sample is in the top ten clones. The sequencing input was PBMCs. The receptor source for this set is a woman under 40 in good health and CMV-seronegative.

As to this clone: Relative to the germline gene, one junction end is altered; a read error may explain this. V is TRBV11-2 and J is TRBJ1-5; a weak D match, TRBD1 (5 bases). The germline CDR1 and CDR2 sequences are SGHAT and FQNNGV. There are 14 residues in the CDR3. For the CDR3, the DNA is TGTGCCAGCAGTTTAGGACATCCCTATCAGCCCCAGCATTTT. As protein: CASSLGHPYQPQHF.

The chain links TRBV6-5 to TRBJ2-1, with 11 bases lining up with TRBD2. This CDR3 region has 15 residues. V lost 5 bases, J lost 5 bases, and 5 bases stayed unmatched. The germline V gene encodes CDR1 MNHEY and CDR2 SVGAGI. CDR3 amino acids: CASSKGLADHNEQFF. DNA for the CDR3: TGTGCCAGCAGTAAGGGACTAGCGGACCACAATGAGCAGTTCTTC.

The chain couples TRBV30 to TRBJ1-1; D not resolved. V lost 3 bases and J 0 bases, leaving 5 bases between the germline ends. Germline CDR1 GTSNPN, CDR2 SVGIG (reference sequence). There are 12 residues in the CDR3. In nucleotides, the CDR3 is TGTGCCTGGAGCGAGATGAACACTGAAGCTTTCTTT. Translated, it gives CAWSEMNTEAFF. The variable domain in full, with the rest retrieved from reference TRBV30 and TRBJ1-1, is SQTIHQWPATLVQPVGSPLSLECTVEGTSNPNLYWYRQAAGRGLQLLFYSVGIGQISSEVPQNLSASRPQDRQFILSSKKLLLSDSGFYLCAWSEMNTEAFFGQGTRLTVV.

This clone occurred once. The chain employs TRBV11-3 and TRBJ2-1; maybe TRBD1 (5 bases). The V end lost 3 bases, the J end lost 8 bases, and 11 bases lay between the germline ends. Germline CDR1 and CDR2: SGHNT and YENEEA. The CDR3 consists of 13 residues. The CDR3 is CASSFPGSDEQFF. The CDR3 DNA reads TGTGCCAGCAGCTTCCCAGGGTCGGATGAGCAGTTCTTC.

The V call is TRBV5-1, the J call TRBJ2-1, with TRBD2 as a possible D gene (7 bases). Deletions cut 0 bases from V and 0 bases from J, with 13 bases between. CDR1 SGHRS and CDR2 YFSETQ come from the germline V gene. The CDR3 runs to 17 residues. The CDR3 nucleotides are TGCGCCAGCAGCTTGGTGTCGGGGGGCCTCTCCTACAATGAGCAGTTCTTC. Encoded protein: CASSLVSGGLSYNEQFF.

The chain recombines TRBV30 with TRBJ1-6, with D hard to call. Per the germline V gene, CDR1 is GTSNPN and CDR2 is SVGIG (reference sequence). CDR3 length: 15 amino acids. Trimming pared 5 bases from V and 0 bases from J, leaving 11 bases between. CDR3 sequence reads: CAWGKRSSYNSPLHF. The CDR3 DNA reads TGTGCCTGGGGTAAACGGAGCTCCTATAATTCACCCCTCCACTTT.

This chain uses TRBV28 with TRBJ1-5; TRBD1 agrees at 7 bases. This CDR3 is 17 amino acids long. From germline, CDR1 is MDHEN and CDR2 SYDVKM. Germline trimming cut 5 bases from V and 0 bases from J; bases unmatched to any gene: 10. The CDR3, as DNA: TGTGCCAGCAGTCCATTCCGGACAGGATATAGCAATCAGCCCCAGCATTTT. Residues: CASSPFRTGYSNQPQHF.

The rearrangement links TRBV4-1 to TRBJ1-2, with TRBD1 identical over 10 bases. CDR3 length: 16 residues. J lost 4 bases, V lost 0 bases, and 5 bases had no gene match. Looked up from germline, CDR1 is MGHRA and CDR2 is YSYEKL. The CDR3 DNA follows: TGCGCCAGCAGCCAAGATTTAGGGACAGGGGTCTATGGCTACACCTTC. Protein: CASSQDLGTGVYGYTF.

The chain combines TRBV7-2 with TRBJ1-2; no clear D gene. The CDR3 is 13 residues long. Trimming left V 0 bases short and J 8 bases short, with 10 bases between. The V gene's germline CDR1 is SGHTA and CDR2 FQGNSA. The CDR3 sequence is CASSLAGAGGYTF. The CDR3 DNA is TGTGCCAGCAGCTTAGCTGGAGCGGGGGGCTACACCTTC.

This chain uses TRBV15 with TRBJ2-5; 7 bases align to TRBD1. V shed 5 bases, J shed 5 bases, and the junction held 8 bases outside the gene matches. This CDR3 region has 14 residues. Germline V lookup: CDR1 LNHNV, CDR2 YYDKDF (reference sequence). In nucleotides, the CDR3 is TGTGCCACCAGCCCCTCCGGGACAGATGAGACCCAGTACTTC. It encodes CATSPSGTDETQYF.

The CDR3 DNA follows: TGCAGCGGGAGACTAGGTCGCGAGCAGTACTTC. Its translation: CSGRLGREQYF. This chain uses TRBV29-1 with TRBJ2-7; D is possibly TRBD2 (6 bases). Germline assignment: CDR1 SQVTM and CDR2 ANQGSEA. V was clipped by 7 bases and J by 6 bases, with 13 bases between them. The CDR3 loop spans 11 amino acids.

This clone was seen a few times. V is TRBV2 and J is TRBJ1-6, with 7 nucleotides matching TRBD1. Trimming at V came to 7 bases and at J to 5 bases, leaving 2 bases not matched to a gene. Germline V gene data show CDR1 as SNHLY and CDR2 as FYNNEI. This CDR3 comprises 13 residues. The CDR3 spells CASTTGDNSPLHF. CDR3 DNA sequence: TGTGCCAGCACAACAGGGGATAATTCACCCCTCCACTTT.

This clone has a handful of counts. V usage is TRBV7-9 and J usage is TRBJ1-2, with D uncertain. The CDR3 runs 13 residues. The V and J ends lost 1 base and 4 bases respectively, with 7 bases between them. The germline CDR1 and CDR2 sequences are SEHNR and FQNEAQ (reference sequence). The CDR3 spells CASSLGTSYGYTF. As DNA, the CDR3 is TGTGCCAGCAGCTTAGGGACTTCCTATGGCTACACCTTC.

The chain links TRBV29-1 to TRBJ1-1, with TRBD1 matching 7 bases. V gave up 6 bases and J gave up 4 bases; unmatched junction bases: 5. This CDR3 contains 12 residues. The germline V gene encodes CDR1 SQVTM and CDR2 ANQGSEA. CDR3 nucleotide sequence: TGCAGCGTCAAGACAGGGTTCACTGAAGCTTTCTTT. Protein sequence: CSVKTGFTEAFF.

The chain is built from TRBV27 and TRBJ1-5; D possibly corresponds to TRBD1 (6 bases). In germline, CDR1 is MNHEY, CDR2 SMNVEV (reference sequence). V was pared by 5 bases and J by 6 bases, with 11 bases between. The length of the CDR3 is 13 residues. The CDR3 sequence: CASSATGIQPQHF. As DNA, the CDR3 is TGTGCCAGCAGTGCAACAGGGATTCAGCCCCAGCATTTT.

The chain carries TRBV4-2 and TRBJ2-5; D unclear. The germline gives CDR1 LGHNA, CDR2 YNFKEQ. V was clipped by 1 base and J by 1 base, with 13 bases between them. This CDR3 is built from 16 residues. CDR3 sequence reads: CASSQGRPAIQETQYF. Written as DNA, the CDR3 is TGTGCCAGCAGCCAAGGGAGACCCGCCATCCAAGAGACCCAGTACTTC.

This clone has only a few counts. V usage is TRBV5-1 and J usage is TRBJ1-1, with 7 positions matching TRBD1. Losses at the gene ends were 4 bases for V and 1 base for J; bases not matched to a gene: 7. Germline V gives CDR1 SGHRS, CDR2 YFSETQ. The CDR3 sequence is 15 residues long. CDR3 residues: CASSQTGSRNTEAFF. CDR3 coding DNA: TGCGCCAGCAGCCAGACAGGGAGTAGGAACACTGAAGCTTTCTTT. Looking up the rest from reference TRBV5-1 and TRBJ1-1 gives the full variable domain: KAGVTQTPRYLIKTRGQQVTLSCSPISGHRSVSWYQQTPGQGLQFLFEYFSETQRNKGNFPGRFSGRQFSNSRSEMNVSTLELGDSALYLCASSQTGSRNTEAFFGQGTRLTVV.

This clone occurred a few times. This chain joins TRBV4-1 and TRBJ1-2; TRBD1 aligns across 10 bases. CDR1 MGHRA and CDR2 YSYEKL come from the germline V gene. The junction had 15 bases not matched to a gene; V was cut back by 0 bases and J by 8 bases. This CDR3 contains 18 residues. This chain's CDR3 is CASSQDYPGTGASQGYTF. In DNA, the CDR3 is TGCGCCAGCAGCCAAGATTATCCCGGGACAGGGGCATCACAGGGCTACACCTTC.

The chain employs TRBV4-1 and TRBJ2-3; D is ambiguous. Per the germline V gene, CDR1 is MGHRA and CDR2 is YSYEKL. V lost 6 bases, J lost 3 bases, and 10 bases lay in between. This CDR3 has 13 amino acids. The chain's CDR3 is CASSPQMTDTQYF. CDR3 in DNA: TGCGCCAGCAGTCCTCAGATGACAGATACGCAGTATTTT.

The chain links TRBV7-9 to TRBJ1-2; a weak D match, TRBD1 (5 bases). The length of the CDR3 is 14 residues. The V and J ends lost 6 bases and 8 bases respectively, with 19 bases between them. Germline lookup yields CDR1 SEHNR and CDR2 FQNEAQ (reference sequence). CDR3 bases: TGTGCCAGCAGGGCCGACGGGGGAGTGTACGGCTACACCTTC. It translates to CASRADGGVYGYTF.